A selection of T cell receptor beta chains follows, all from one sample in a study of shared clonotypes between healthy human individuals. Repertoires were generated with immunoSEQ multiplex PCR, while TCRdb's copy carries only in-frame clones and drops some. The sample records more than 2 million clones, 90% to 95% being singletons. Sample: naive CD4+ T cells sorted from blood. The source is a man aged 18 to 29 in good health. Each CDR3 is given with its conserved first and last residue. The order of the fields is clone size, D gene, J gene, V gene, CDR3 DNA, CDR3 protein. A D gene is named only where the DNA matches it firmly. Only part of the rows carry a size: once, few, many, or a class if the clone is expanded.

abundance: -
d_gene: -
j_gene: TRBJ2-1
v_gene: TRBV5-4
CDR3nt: TGTGCCAGCAGCGGCGCCGGGACTGGGGGTAGGGATGAGCAGTTCTTC
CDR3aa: CASSGAGTGGRDEQFF

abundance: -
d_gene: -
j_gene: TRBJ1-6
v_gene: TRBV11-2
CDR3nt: TGTGCCAGCAGCCCGGGGGGCACCTATAATTCACCCCTCCACTTT
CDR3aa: CASSPGGTYNSPLHF

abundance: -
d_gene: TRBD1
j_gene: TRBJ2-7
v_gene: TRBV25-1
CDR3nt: TGTGCCAGCAGTGAATGGGGCGGGACAGGCTACGAGCAGTACTTC
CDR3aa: CASSEWGGTGYEQYF

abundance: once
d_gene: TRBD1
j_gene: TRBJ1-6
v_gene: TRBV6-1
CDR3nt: TGTGCCATCACAGACAGGGATAATTCACCCCTCCACTTT
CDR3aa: CAITDRDNSPLHF

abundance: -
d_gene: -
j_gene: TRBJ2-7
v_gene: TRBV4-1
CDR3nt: TGCGCCAGCAGCCAGGTACAGCCGGGCCCCCGTGACGAGCAGTACTTC
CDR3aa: CASSQVQPGPRDEQYF

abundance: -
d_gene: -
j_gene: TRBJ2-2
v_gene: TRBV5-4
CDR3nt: TGTGCCAGCAGCTCTAGGGGCGGCGGTAACACCGGGGAGCTGTTTTTT
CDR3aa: CASSSRGGGNTGELFF

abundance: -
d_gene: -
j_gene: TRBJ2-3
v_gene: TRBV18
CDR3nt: TGTGCCAGCTCACCTCCCCGGCGAGGAACAGGGAACACAGATACGCAGTATTTT
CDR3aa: CASSPPRRGTGNTDTQYF

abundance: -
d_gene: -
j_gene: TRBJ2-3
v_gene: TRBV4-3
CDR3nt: TGCGCCAGCAGCCAAGATTCAAGAAGGCGCGTGGATACGCAGTATTTT
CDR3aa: CASSQDSRRRVDTQYF

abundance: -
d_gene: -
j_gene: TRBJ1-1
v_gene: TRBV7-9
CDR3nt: TGTGCCAGCAGCTTAGAGGGTCTACCCACTGAAGCTTTCTTT
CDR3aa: CASSLEGLPTEAFF

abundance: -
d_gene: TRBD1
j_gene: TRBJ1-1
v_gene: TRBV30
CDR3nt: TGTGCCTGGAGTCAGGGGGGAGCGGGCACTGAAGCTTTCTTT
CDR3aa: CAWSQGGAGTEAFF